This is a list of T cell receptor beta chains from one sample in a study of T cells in Graves' hyperthyroidism and ophthalmopathy. TCRdb redid the calling of the multiplex PCR reads with MiXCR, one entry per CDR3 protein. In the table there are 500,000 to 800,000 distinct CDR3 sequences, just under 45% of which are singletons. Sequencing used peripheral blood or thyroid tissue (not recorded which). The receptors come from an adult man with Graves' disease, either hyperthyroidism or ophthalmopathy (not recorded which). Both conserved end residues are part of each CDR3. Each record gives: CDR3 DNA, CDR3 protein, J gene, D gene, V gene, clone size. The D gene is left open where the match is weak. Size is omitted from some rows. Given values are once, few, many or a class for expanded clones.

DNA: TGTGCCACCAGCAGAGAAACGATAGGACTTGGAGACTATGGCTACACCTTC; CDR3: CATSRETIGLGDYGYTF; J: TRBJ1-2; D: NA; V: TRBV15; size: many
DNA: TGTGCCACCAGCAGACGGACCTATAATTCACCCCTCCACTTT; CDR3: CATSRRTYNSPLHF; J: TRBJ1-6; D: NA; V: TRBV15; size: many
DNA: TGCGCCAGCAGCGGAGGACAGGGGGCCAGATTATATTCACCCCTCCACTTT; CDR3: CASSGGQGARLYSPLHF; J: TRBJ1-6; D: TRBD1; V: TRBV7-2; size: NA
DNA: TGTGCCAGCAGCGTAAGTGGAGGGTACGAGACCCAGTACTTC; CDR3: CASSVSGGYETQYF; J: TRBJ2-5; D: NA; V: TRBV9; size: many
DNA: TGTGCCAGCAGCTTACACGCTAAGTATGGCTACACCTTC; CDR3: CASSLHAKYGYTF; J: TRBJ1-2; D: NA; V: TRBV7-9; size: NA
DNA: TGTGCCAGCAGTCACCGTAGACAGGGGGTCGGTTCACCCCTCCACTTT; CDR3: CASSHRRQGVGSPLHF; J: TRBJ1-6; D: TRBD1; V: TRBV19; size: NA
DNA: TGCAGCGAACAGGGTTCCTATGGCTACACCTTC; CDR3: CSEQGSYGYTF; J: TRBJ1-2; D: NA; V: TRBV29-1; size: many
DNA: TGTGCCAGCAGCCAAGGGGGGGCTAGCGGGGGAACCCAAGAGACCCAGTACTTC; CDR3: CASSQGGASGGTQETQYF; J: TRBJ2-5; D: TRBD2; V: TRBV9; size: few
DNA: TGTGCCACCAGTAGTATAGGACAGGGGGTCGCTCAGCCCCAGCATTTT; CDR3: CATSSIGQGVAQPQHF; J: TRBJ1-5; D: TRBD1; V: TRBV15; size: NA
DNA: TGCAGCGCTTGGACGGGAATCGCTGGGGCCAACGTCCTGACTTTC; CDR3: CSAWTGIAGANVLTF; J: TRBJ2-6; D: NA; V: TRBV29-1; size: many
DNA: TGTGCCAACGACAGGGGGGATGGCTACACCTTC; CDR3: CANDRGDGYTF; J: TRBJ1-2; D: TRBD1; V: TRBV10-3; size: NA
DNA: TGTGCCAGTTGGATGGGCAACCGTAATTCACCCCTCCACTTT; CDR3: CASWMGNRNSPLHF; J: TRBJ1-6; D: NA; V: TRBV19; size: many
DNA: TGTGCCAGCAGTTCCGGACAGGGGAACACTGAAGCTTTCTTT; CDR3: CASSSGQGNTEAFF; J: TRBJ1-1; D: TRBD1; V: TRBV5-1; size: many
DNA: TGTGCCAGCAGTGAATCGACAGTGTACTCCTACGAGCAGTACTTC; CDR3: CASSESTVYSYEQYF; J: TRBJ2-7; D: NA; V: TRBV2; size: NA
DNA: TGCAGTGCTAGGAGCGGGGGCTGGTACCAAGAGACCCAGTACTTC; CDR3: CSARSGGWYQETQYF; J: TRBJ2-5; D: TRBD2; V: TRBV20-1; size: NA
DNA: TGTGCCAGCACCGGGTGGGGGTCAGGGGAGACCCAGTACTTC; CDR3: CASTGWGSGETQYF; J: TRBJ2-5; D: NA; V: TRBV7-8; size: NA
DNA: TGTGCCAGCAGCCGCGGGGTGGGGGCCGCTAGCAATCAGCCCCAGCATTTT; CDR3: CASSRGVGAASNQPQHF; J: TRBJ1-5; D: NA; V: TRBV2; size: few
DNA: TGTGCCAGCAGCCGACTTCAAGAGACCCAGTACTTC; CDR3: CASSRLQETQYF; J: TRBJ2-5; D: NA; V: TRBV7-9; size: NA
DNA: TGTGCCATCAGAAGGACAGGGGTGCCCCTCCACTTT; CDR3: CAIRRTGVPLHF; J: TRBJ1-6; D: TRBD1; V: TRBV10-3; size: NA
DNA: TGCAGTGCTCCCCCAGCCGACCTGGGGGCGCGAAACACTGAAGCTTTCTTT; CDR3: CSAPPADLGARNTEAFF; J: TRBJ1-1; D: NA; V: TRBV20-1; size: NA
DNA: TGTGCCAGCAGCCGTGGGACAGGGGCGAGCAATCAGCCCCAGCATTTT; CDR3: CASSRGTGASNQPQHF; J: TRBJ1-5; D: TRBD1; V: TRBV7-2; size: many
DNA: TGTGCCAGCAGATCAAGGGATCGCCTTGAAGCTTTCTTT; CDR3: CASRSRDRLEAFF; J: TRBJ1-1; D: NA; V: TRBV7-2; size: few
DNA: TGTGCCAGCAGCCGGGATCTGTTTTGGAACGGCTACACCTTC; CDR3: CASSRDLFWNGYTF; J: TRBJ1-2; D: NA; V: TRBV7-9; size: few
DNA: TGTGCCATCAGTGTGGGCCGGACCGCCCAGTACTTC; CDR3: CAISVGRTAQYF; J: TRBJ2-5; D: NA; V: TRBV10-3; size: NA
DNA: TGTGCCAGTAGTATTACTGGTCGGGGAACCGGTTACGAGCAGTACTTC; CDR3: CASSITGRGTGYEQYF; J: TRBJ2-7; D: NA; V: TRBV19; size: NA
DNA: TGCAGCGTCCTGTACTTAGACAGCCGGGACTATGGCTACACCTTC; CDR3: CSVLYLDSRDYGYTF; J: TRBJ1-2; D: NA; V: TRBV29-1; size: many
DNA: TGTGCCAGCAGCCCGCGGGTCCTACAGGGGACCTTGTGGGAGACCCAGTACTTC; CDR3: CASSPRVLQGTLWETQYF; J: TRBJ2-5; D: TRBD1; V: TRBV7-2; size: many
DNA: TGCGCCAGCAGCTTGGTAGGGGCGATCTACGAGCAGTACTTC; CDR3: CASSLVGAIYEQYF; J: TRBJ2-7; D: NA; V: TRBV5-1; size: NA
DNA: TGTGCCATCAGTGAAGAGGTATTAGGCAATCAGCCCCAGCATTTT; CDR3: CAISEEVLGNQPQHF; J: TRBJ1-5; D: NA; V: TRBV10-3; size: NA
DNA: TGTGCCAGCAGAACCCCCGGAATTGAGAATGGCTACACCTTC; CDR3: CASRTPGIENGYTF; J: TRBJ1-2; D: NA; V: TRBV25-1; size: NA
DNA: TGTGCCCAGCACAGGGGGCTGATGAACACTGAAGCTTTCTTT; CDR3: CAQHRGLMNTEAFF; J: TRBJ1-1; D: TRBD1; V: TRBV2; size: few
DNA: TGCAGTGCTGAGGGGGTTGGCGGCACTGAAGCTTTCTTT; CDR3: CSAEGVGGTEAFF; J: TRBJ1-1; D: NA; V: TRBV20-1; size: NA
DNA: TGCAGCGTCGGGGACGCAGGGTATGGCTACACCTTC; CDR3: CSVGDAGYGYTF; J: TRBJ1-2; D: NA; V: TRBV29-1; size: NA
DNA: TGCAGTGCTAGAGGTTCGGCAGTCGCCAGCAATCAGCCCCAGCATTTT; CDR3: CSARGSAVASNQPQHF; J: TRBJ1-5; D: NA; V: TRBV20-1; size: few
DNA: TGTGCCAGCAGCTCTATGGGGACTAGCGGGAGAGAGACCCAGTACTTC; CDR3: CASSSMGTSGRETQYF; J: TRBJ2-5; D: TRBD2; V: TRBV7-3; size: few
DNA: TGTGCCACCAGTGTAGGACAGGGCACGGCTCAGCCCCAGCATTTT; CDR3: CATSVGQGTAQPQHF; J: TRBJ1-5; D: TRBD1; V: TRBV24-1; size: NA
DNA: TGTGCCAGCAGCAGCCAACAAGGCTGGGAGCAGTACTTC; CDR3: CASSSQQGWEQYF; J: TRBJ2-7; D: NA; V: TRBV7-9; size: once
DNA: TGTGCCAGCAGTTTAGCAGGGACAGGGAGCAGTTCACCCCAGCATTTT; CDR3: CASSLAGTGSSSPQHF; J: TRBJ1-5; D: TRBD1; V: TRBV12-3/TRBV12-4; size: NA
DNA: TGTGCCAGCATGAGAGGAAACACCATATATTTT; CDR3: CASMRGNTIYF; J: TRBJ1-3; D: NA; V: TRBV6-6; size: few
DNA: TGTGCCAGCAGCATGGGACTAGCGGGCATCCTCTACGAGCAGTACTTC; CDR3: CASSMGLAGILYEQYF; J: TRBJ2-7; D: TRBD2; V: TRBV7-8; size: NA
DNA: TGCAGTGCTAGGGCGGGGGGTCGGCTAGAAGGCTACACCTTC; CDR3: CSARAGGRLEGYTF; J: TRBJ1-2; D: NA; V: TRBV20-1; size: NA